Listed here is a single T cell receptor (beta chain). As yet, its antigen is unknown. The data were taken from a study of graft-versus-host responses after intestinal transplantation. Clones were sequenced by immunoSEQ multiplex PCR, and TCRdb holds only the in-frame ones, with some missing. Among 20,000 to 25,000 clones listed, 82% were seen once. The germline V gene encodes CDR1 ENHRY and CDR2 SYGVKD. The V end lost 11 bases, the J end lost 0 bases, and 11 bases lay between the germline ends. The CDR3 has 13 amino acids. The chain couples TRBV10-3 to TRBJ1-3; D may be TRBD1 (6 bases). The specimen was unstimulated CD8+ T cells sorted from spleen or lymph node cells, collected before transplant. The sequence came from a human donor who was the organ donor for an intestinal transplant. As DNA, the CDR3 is TGTGCCGCCGGAGGGGGCTCTGGAAACACCATATATTTT. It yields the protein CAAGGGSGNTIYF.